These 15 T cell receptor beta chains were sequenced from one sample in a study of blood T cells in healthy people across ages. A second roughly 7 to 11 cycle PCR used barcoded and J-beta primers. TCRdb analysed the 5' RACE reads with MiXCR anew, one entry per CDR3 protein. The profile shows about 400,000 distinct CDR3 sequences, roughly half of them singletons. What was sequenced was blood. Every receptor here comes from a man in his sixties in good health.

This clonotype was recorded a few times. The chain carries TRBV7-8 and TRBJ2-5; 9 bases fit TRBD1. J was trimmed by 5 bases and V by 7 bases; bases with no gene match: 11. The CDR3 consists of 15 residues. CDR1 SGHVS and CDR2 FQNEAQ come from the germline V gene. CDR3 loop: CASNNPTGGWETQYF. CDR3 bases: TGTGCCAGCAACAATCCCACAGGGGGCTGGGAGACCCAGTACTTC.

CDR3: CASSSRLAEGLNGELFF. In DNA form, the CDR3 reads TGTGCCAGCAGTTCCCGACTAGCGGAAGGGCTGAACGGGGAGCTGTTTTTT. The genes are TRBV6-2 or TRBV6-3 and TRBJ2-2; TRBD2 agrees at 9 bases. The V gene end was trimmed by 4 bases and the J gene end by 7 bases; junction bases not matched to a gene: 13. In germline, CDR1 is MNHEY, CDR2 SVGEGT. The CDR3 totals 17 residues.

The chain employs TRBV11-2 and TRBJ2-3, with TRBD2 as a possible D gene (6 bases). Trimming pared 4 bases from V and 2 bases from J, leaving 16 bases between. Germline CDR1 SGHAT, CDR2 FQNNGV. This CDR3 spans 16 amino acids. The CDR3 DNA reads TGTGCCAGCAGCTCTCTCGGGGGACGGGTCACAGATACGCAGTATTTT. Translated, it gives CASSSLGGRVTDTQYF.

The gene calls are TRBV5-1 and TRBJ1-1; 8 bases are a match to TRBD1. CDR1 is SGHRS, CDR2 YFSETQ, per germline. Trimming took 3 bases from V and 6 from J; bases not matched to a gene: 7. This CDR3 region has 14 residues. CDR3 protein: CASSSDRVISEAFF. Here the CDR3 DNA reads TGCGCCAGCAGCTCGGACAGGGTAATTTCTGAAGCTTTCTTT.

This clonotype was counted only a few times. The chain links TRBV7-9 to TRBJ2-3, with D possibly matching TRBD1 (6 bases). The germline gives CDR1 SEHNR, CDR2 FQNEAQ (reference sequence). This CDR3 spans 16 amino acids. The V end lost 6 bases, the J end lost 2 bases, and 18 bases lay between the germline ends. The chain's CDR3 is CASRPRTVQTTDTQYF. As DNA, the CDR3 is TGTGCCAGCAGACCGCGGACAGTTCAAACCACAGATACGCAGTATTTT.

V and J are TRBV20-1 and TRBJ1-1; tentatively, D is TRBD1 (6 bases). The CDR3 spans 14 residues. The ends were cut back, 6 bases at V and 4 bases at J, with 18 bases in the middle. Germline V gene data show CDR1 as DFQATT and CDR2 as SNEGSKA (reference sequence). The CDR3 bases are TGCAGTGCAGCCCTCGGGGGCGCTGGCACTGAAGCTTTCTTT. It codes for CSAALGGAGTEAFF.

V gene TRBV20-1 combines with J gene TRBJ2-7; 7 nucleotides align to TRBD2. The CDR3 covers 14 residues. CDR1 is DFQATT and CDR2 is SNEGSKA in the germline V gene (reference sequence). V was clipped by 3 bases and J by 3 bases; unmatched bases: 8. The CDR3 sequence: CSASPLGGGYEQYF. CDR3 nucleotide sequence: TGCAGTGCTAGCCCCCTTGGCGGGGGCTACGAGCAGTACTTC.

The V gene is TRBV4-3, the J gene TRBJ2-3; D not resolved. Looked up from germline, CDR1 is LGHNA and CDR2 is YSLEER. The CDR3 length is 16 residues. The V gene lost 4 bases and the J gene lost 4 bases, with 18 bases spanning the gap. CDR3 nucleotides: TGCGCCAGCAGCCCCGGGTCAGGCGGATCGGCAGATACGCAGTATTTT. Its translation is CASSPGSGGSADTQYF.

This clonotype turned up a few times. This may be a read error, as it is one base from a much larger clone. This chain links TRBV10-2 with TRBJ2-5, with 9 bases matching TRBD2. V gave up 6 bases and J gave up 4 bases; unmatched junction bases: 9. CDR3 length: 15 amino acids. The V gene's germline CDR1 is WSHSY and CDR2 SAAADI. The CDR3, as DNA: TGCGCCAGCAGGGGGGCTAGCGGGAAGACAGAGACCCAGTACTTC. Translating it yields CASRGASGKTETQYF.

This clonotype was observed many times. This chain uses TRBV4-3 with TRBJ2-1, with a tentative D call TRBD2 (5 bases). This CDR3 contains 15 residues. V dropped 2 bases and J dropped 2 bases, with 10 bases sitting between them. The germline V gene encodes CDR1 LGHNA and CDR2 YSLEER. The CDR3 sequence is CASSQRGPPYNEQFF. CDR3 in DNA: TGCGCCAGCAGCCAAAGAGGGCCCCCCTACAATGAGCAGTTCTTC.

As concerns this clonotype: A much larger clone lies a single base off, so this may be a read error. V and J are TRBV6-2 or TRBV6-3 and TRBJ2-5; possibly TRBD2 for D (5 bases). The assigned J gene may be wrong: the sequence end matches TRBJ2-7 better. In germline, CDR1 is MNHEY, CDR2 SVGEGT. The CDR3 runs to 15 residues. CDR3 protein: CASSRDPGGSHEQYF. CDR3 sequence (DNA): TGTGCCAGCAGTCGGGATCCGGGCGGAAGCCACGAGCAGTACTTC.

The CDR3 spells CASSLVRTGGGTEAFF. The CDR3 DNA reads as TGTGCCAGCAGCTTAGTTCGGACAGGGGGCGGCACTGAAGCTTTCTTT. The chain uses TRBV7-8 and TRBJ1-1, with 11 bases identical to TRBD1. The CDR3 extends over 16 amino acids. With V trimmed by 1 base and J by 4 bases, 5 bases remained unmatched. Germline values: CDR1 SGHVS, CDR2 FQNEAQ.

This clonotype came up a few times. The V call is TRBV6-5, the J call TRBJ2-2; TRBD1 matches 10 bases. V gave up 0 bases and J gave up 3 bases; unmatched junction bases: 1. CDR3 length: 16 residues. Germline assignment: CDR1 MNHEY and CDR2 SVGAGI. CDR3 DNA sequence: TGTGCCAGCAGTTACTCGGACAGGGGGTACACCGGGGAGCTGTTTTTT. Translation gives CASSYSDRGYTGELFF.

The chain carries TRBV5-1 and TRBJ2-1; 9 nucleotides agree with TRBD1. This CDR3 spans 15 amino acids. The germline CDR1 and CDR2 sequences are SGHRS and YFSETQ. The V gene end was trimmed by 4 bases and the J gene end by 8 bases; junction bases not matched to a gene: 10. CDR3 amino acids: CASSDPGQGLHEQFF. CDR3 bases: TGCGCCAGCAGCGATCCGGGACAGGGACTTCATGAGCAGTTCTTC.

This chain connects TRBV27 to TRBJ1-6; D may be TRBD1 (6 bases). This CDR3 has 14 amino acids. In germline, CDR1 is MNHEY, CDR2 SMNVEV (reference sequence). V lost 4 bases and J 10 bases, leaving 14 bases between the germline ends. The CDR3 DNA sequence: TGTGCCAGCAGTTGGAGGGGGGCGGGATCACCCCTCCACTTT. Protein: CASSWRGAGSPLHF.